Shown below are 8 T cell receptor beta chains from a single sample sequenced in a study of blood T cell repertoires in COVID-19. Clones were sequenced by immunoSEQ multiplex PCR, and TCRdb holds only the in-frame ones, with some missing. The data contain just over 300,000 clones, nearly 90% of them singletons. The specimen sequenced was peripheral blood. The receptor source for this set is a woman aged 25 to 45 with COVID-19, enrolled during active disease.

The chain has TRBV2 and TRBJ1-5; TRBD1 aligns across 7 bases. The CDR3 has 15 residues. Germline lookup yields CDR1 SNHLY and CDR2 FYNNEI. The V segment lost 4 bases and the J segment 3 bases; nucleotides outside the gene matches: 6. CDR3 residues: CASSASGQINQPQHF. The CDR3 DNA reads TGTGCCAGCAGTGCTTCGGGACAGATCAATCAGCCCCAGCATTTT.

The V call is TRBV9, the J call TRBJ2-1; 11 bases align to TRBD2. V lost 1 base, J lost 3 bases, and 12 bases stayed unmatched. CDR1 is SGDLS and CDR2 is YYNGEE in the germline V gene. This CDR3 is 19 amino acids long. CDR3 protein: CASSVSLLAGGRGYNEQFF. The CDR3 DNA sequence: TGTGCCAGCAGCGTAAGTCTTCTAGCGGGGGGCCGGGGCTACAATGAGCAGTTCTTC.

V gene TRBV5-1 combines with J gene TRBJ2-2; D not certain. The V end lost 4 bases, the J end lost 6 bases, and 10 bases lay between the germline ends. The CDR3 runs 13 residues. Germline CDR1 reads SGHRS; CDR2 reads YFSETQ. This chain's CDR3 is CASSPPLSGELFF. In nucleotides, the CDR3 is TGCGCCAGCAGCCCTCCCCTTTCCGGGGAGCTGTTTTTT.

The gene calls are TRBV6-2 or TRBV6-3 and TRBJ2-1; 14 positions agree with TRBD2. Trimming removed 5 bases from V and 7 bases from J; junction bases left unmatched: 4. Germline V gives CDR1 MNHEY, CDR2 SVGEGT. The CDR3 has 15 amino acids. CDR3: CASSLTSGGANEQFF. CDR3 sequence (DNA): TGTGCCAGCAGTCTGACTAGCGGGGGGGCAAATGAGCAGTTCTTC.

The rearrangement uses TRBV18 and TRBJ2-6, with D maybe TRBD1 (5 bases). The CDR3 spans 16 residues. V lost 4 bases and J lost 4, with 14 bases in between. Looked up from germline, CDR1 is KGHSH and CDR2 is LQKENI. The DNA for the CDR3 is TGTGCCAGCTCACGACCGAGACAGCCAGGGGCCAACGTCCTGACTTTC. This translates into CASSRPRQPGANVLTF.

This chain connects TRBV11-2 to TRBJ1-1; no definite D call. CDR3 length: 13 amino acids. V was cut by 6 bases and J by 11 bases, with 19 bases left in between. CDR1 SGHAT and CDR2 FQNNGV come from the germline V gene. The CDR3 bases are TGTGCCAGCAGTTATGTCCGATCACCCGGGGCTTTCTTT. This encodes CASSYVRSPGAFF.

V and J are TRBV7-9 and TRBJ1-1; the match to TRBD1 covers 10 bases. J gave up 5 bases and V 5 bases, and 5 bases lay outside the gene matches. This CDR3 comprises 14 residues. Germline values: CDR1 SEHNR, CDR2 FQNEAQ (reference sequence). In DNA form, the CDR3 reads TGTGCCAGCAGCCCGGACAGGGGGATTACTGAAGCTTTCTTT. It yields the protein CASSPDRGITEAFF.

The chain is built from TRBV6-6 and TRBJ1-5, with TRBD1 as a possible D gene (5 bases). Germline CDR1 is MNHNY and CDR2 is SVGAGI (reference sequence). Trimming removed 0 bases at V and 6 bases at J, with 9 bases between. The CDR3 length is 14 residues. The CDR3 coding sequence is TGTGCCAGCAGTTACTCGGGGGAGGGTCAGCCCCAGCATTTT. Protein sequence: CASSYSGEGQPQHF.